A selection of T cell receptor beta chains follows, all from one sample in a study of blood T cell repertoires in COVID-19. Assay: immunoSEQ multiplex PCR; the TCRdb copy retains only in-frame clones and omits some. Found here are roughly 400,000 clones, around 91% of them singletons; the top ten hold more than 0.95%. Sequencing used PBMCs or T cells enriched from blood (not recorded which). These receptor sequences come from a man aged 25-45 years who had recovered from COVID-19. CDR3s include the opening cysteine and the closing phenylalanine or tryptophan. D genes are given only for firm matches. Clone size appears in some rows only: once, few, many, or a class for an expanded clone.

v_gene	abundance	d_gene	j_gene	CDR3aa	CDR3nt
TRBV7-9	-	-	TRBJ2-3	CASSSPEGHTDTQYF	TGTGCCAGCAGCTCTCCGGAGGGCCACACAGATACGCAGTATTTT
TRBV7-7	few	TRBD1	TRBJ2-1	CASSSGQGAGSYNEQFF	TGTGCTAGCAGCTCGGGACAGGGGGCAGGTTCCTACAATGAGCAGTTCTTC
TRBV5-1	-	-	TRBJ1-2	CASSGTGQANYGYTF	TGCGCCAGCAGCGGCACAGGGCAAGCTAACTATGGCTACACCTTC
TRBV19	-	TRBD2	TRBJ2-7	CASSIRTSEQHLVPQYF	TGTGCCAGTAGTATAAGGACTAGCGAGCAACATCTCGTTCCACAGTACTTC
TRBV27	-	TRBD2	TRBJ2-1	CASSFRTSGFYNEQFF	TGTGCCAGCAGTTTCAGGACTAGCGGGTTCTACAATGAGCAGTTCTTC
TRBV27	-	TRBD1	TRBJ1-1	CASSQTGLMNTEAFF	TGTGCCAGCAGTCAGACAGGGCTGATGAACACTGAAGCTTTCTTT
TRBV7-8	-	-	TRBJ1-2	CASSSQGRVAGYTF	TGTGCCAGCAGCTCTCAGGGGCGGGTTGCTGGCTACACCTTC
TRBV5-4	-	-	TRBJ2-7	CASSFLGTPLGQYF	TGTGCCAGCAGCTTTCTGGGGACACCCTTGGGGCAGTACTTC
TRBV7-6	-	TRBD1	TRBJ1-4	CASSTQGATLGKLFF	TGTGCCAGCAGCACACAGGGGGCCACCTTGGGGAAACTGTTTTTT
TRBV5-5	-	-	TRBJ1-6	CASSSGQNNSPLHF	TGTGCCAGCAGCTCCGGACAGAACAATTCACCCCTCCACTTT
TRBV19	-	-	TRBJ1-5	CASSNEDRNNQPQHF	TGTGCCAGTAGTAATGAAGACAGAAACAATCAGCCCCAGCATTTT
TRBV28	-	TRBD2	TRBJ2-3	CASSYSGRGTDTQYF	TGTGCCAGCAGTTATAGCGGGAGGGGCACAGATACGCAGTATTTT
TRBV15	-	-	TRBJ2-1	CATSRALRNEQFF	TGTGCCACCAGCAGAGCCCTCCGGAATGAGCAGTTCTTC
TRBV6-5	few	TRBD2	TRBJ2-1	CASSTSGSWNEQFF	TGTGCCAGCAGTACTAGCGGGAGCTGGAATGAGCAGTTCTTC
TRBV11-2	-	-	TRBJ1-1	CASSLVLQFGTEAFF	TGTGCCAGCAGCTTAGTCCTCCAGTTTGGCACTGAAGCTTTCTTT
TRBV18	-	TRBD1	TRBJ2-1	CASSPPGQVDNEQFF	TGTGCCAGCTCACCACCGGGACAGGTAGACAATGAGCAGTTCTTC
TRBV24-1	-	TRBD2	TRBJ2-1	CATAEGRGNNEQFF	TGTGCCACCGCCGAGGGGAGGGGTAACAATGAGCAGTTCTTC
TRBV14	-	-	TRBJ2-3	CASSYSGTSTDTQYF	TGTGCCAGCAGTTACAGCGGAACTAGCACAGATACGCAGTATTTT
TRBV27	-	-	TRBJ1-2	CASSPDPGGGYTF	TGTGCCAGCAGTCCTGACCCCGGCGGGGGCTACACCTTC
TRBV5-1	-	-	TRBJ1-1	CASSSAVVGVEAFF	TGCGCCAGCAGCTCGGCGGTGGTAGGGGTAGAAGCTTTCTTT
TRBV13	-	-	TRBJ2-3	CASSFKGGQPHTDTQYF	TGTGCCAGCAGCTTTAAGGGGGGACAGCCTCACACAGATACGCAGTATTTT
TRBV29-1	-	TRBD1	TRBJ1-1	CSVDAGTGARTEAFF	TGCAGCGTTGACGCCGGGACAGGGGCTCGGACTGAAGCTTTCTTT
TRBV5-1	-	-	TRBJ2-4	CASSLDRSKNIQYF	TGCGCCAGCAGCTTAGACAGGAGCAAAAACATTCAGTACTTC
TRBV11-2	-	TRBD2	TRBJ2-3	CASSLGLGGSTDTQYF	TGTGCCAGCAGCTTAGGTCTCGGGGGGAGCACAGATACGCAGTATTTT
TRBV3-1/TRBV3-2	-	-	TRBJ2-7	CASSQARSYEQYF	TGTGCCAGCAGCCAAGCGAGGTCTTACGAGCAGTACTTC
TRBV7-6	few	-	TRBJ2-5	CASSLGTDQETQYF	TGTGCCAGCAGCTTAGGGACAGACCAAGAGACCCAGTACTTC
TRBV10-1	-	-	TRBJ2-7	CASSESAGEQYF	TGCGCCAGCAGTGAGAGCGCCGGGGAGCAGTACTTC
TRBV28	-	-	TRBJ2-2	CATFRGTGELFF	TGTGCCACTTTTCGGGGCACCGGGGAGCTGTTTTTT
TRBV3-1/TRBV3-2	-	TRBD1	TRBJ2-3	CASSQTGNQEDTQYF	TGTGCCAGCAGCCAGACAGGGAATCAGGAAGATACGCAGTATTTT
TRBV6-5	-	TRBD1	TRBJ2-7	CASSYSRGPSYEQYF	TGTGCCAGCAGTTACTCAAGGGGGCCTTCCTACGAGCAGTACTTC
TRBV5-1	once	TRBD1	TRBJ1-2	CASSLAAGGPGGYTF	TGCGCCAGCAGCTTGGCTGCAGGGGGCCCTGGTGGCTACACCTTC
TRBV27	-	TRBD1	TRBJ2-5	CASTAGTGRQETQYF	TGTGCCAGCACGGCCGGGACAGGACGACAAGAGACCCAGTACTTC
TRBV7-2	-	-	TRBJ1-1	CASSSPGGYTEAFF	TGTGCCAGCAGCTCCCCCGGGGGGTACACTGAAGCTTTCTTT
TRBV18	-	-	TRBJ1-6	CASSPRTDNSPLHF	TGTGCCAGCTCACCACGGACAGATAATTCACCCCTCCACTTT
TRBV5-4	-	-	TRBJ2-6	CASSFGGDSGANVLTF	TGTGCCAGCAGCTTCGGAGGAGACTCTGGGGCCAACGTCCTGACTTTC
TRBV9	-	TRBD1	TRBJ1-4	CASSAQGTGYEKLFF	TGTGCCAGCAGCGCCCAGGGGACAGGCTATGAAAAACTGTTTTTT
TRBV5-4	-	-	TRBJ1-1	CASSKADPDYTEAFF	TGTGCCAGCAGCAAAGCCGACCCAGACTACACTGAAGCTTTCTTT
TRBV10-3	-	-	TRBJ1-5	CAISEDSRNQPQHF	TGTGCCATCAGCGAGGACAGCCGCAATCAGCCCCAGCATTTT
TRBV6-4	-	TRBD1	TRBJ1-6	CASRTGTGGNSPLHF	TGTGCCAGTAGAACCGGGACAGGGGGCAATTCACCCCTCCACTTT
TRBV18	-	-	TRBJ2-3	CASSKTFTDTQYF	TGTGCCAGCTCCAAAACTTTCACAGATACGCAGTATTTT
TRBV7-9	few	TRBD2	TRBJ2-7	CASSSPASGGVYEQYF	TGTGCCAGCAGCTCCCCGGCTAGCGGAGGTGTCTACGAGCAGTACTTC
TRBV5-1	-	TRBD1	TRBJ1-1	CASSPGQMNTEAFF	TGCGCCAGCAGCCCGGGACAGATGAACACTGAAGCTTTCTTT
TRBV7-6	few	TRBD1	TRBJ2-7	CASSSGQGANREQYF	TGTGCCAGCAGCTCTGGACAGGGGGCGAATCGAGAGCAGTACTTC
TRBV5-1	-	-	TRBJ1-6	CASSLAGLSGDSPLHF	TGCGCCAGCAGCTTGGCGGGGCTATCAGGGGATTCACCCCTCCACTTT
TRBV19	few	-	TRBJ2-7	CASSIRMTGEQYF	TGTGCCAGTAGTATTCGGATGACAGGCGAGCAGTACTTC